What follows is one T cell receptor (beta chain) and its context. The junction departs from germline at one end; a sequencing error may be responsible. The data stem from a study of blood T cell repertoires in COVID-19. Per germline, CDR1 ENHRY and CDR2 SYGVKD. The CDR3 consists of 13 residues. Repertoires were generated with immunoSEQ multiplex PCR, while TCRdb's copy carries only in-frame clones and drops some. The sample includes 100,000 to 150,000 clones, about 74% of them seen just once. The clonotype comes from a man aged 60 to 75 with acute or convalescent COVID-19. The chain links TRBV10-3 to TRBJ1-2; D might be TRBD1 (6 bases). Sequenced: peripheral blood. The CDR3 region has the DNA TGTGCCATCAGCGATAAGGTCTTGGACAGCCTTCTCTTC. This encodes CAISDKVLDSLLF.